The present TCR beta chain was sequenced within a study of shared clonotypes between healthy human individuals. Terminally differentiated effector memory CD45RA+ cells were excluded by CCR7 positive selection of CD45RO-negative cells. The table lists this clone with a few counts. Its specificity is unknown. The CDR3 runs to 14 residues. Germline V lookup: CDR1 MNHNS, CDR2 SASEGT. The V gene lost 6 bases and the J gene lost 3 bases, with 11 bases spanning the gap. Study-level results: Generally, naive subsets (rather than memory subsets) showed larger estimated richness. Incompleteness in sorted-subset sequencing, despite large depth, was shown by rarefaction.

Clones were read by immunoSEQ multiplex PCR, and TCRdb kept only the in-frame ones, dropping some. The table shows around 2,000,000 clones, with 85% to 95% occurring only once. This chain uses TRBV6-1 with TRBJ1-4; a weak D match, TRBD1 (5 bases). Sequencing input: naive CD8+ T cells sorted from blood. The sequence was collected from a man between 18 and 29 years old in good health. Written as DNA, the CDR3 is TGTGCCAGCAGCGCCCTGACAGCTAATGAAAAACTGTTTTTT. Translating gives CASSALTANEKLFF.